This T cell receptor (beta chain) appears in the sequencing data of a study of blood T cell repertoires in COVID-19. As for the study in general: COVID-19 samples from acute and convalescent phases originated in the United States, Italy and Spain. From T cells, B-cell-depleted T cells, or PBMCs came the material, which was cDNA or gDNA.

Original analysis: Scientists estimated how many nucleated cells there were by amplifying reference gene primers. The table came from immunoSEQ multiplex PCR; TCRdb's copy has only in-frame clones and leaves some out. V, J and clone size are those of that table, while D and trimming were read from the DNA. The sample carries about 170,000 clones, roughly 84% recorded once. Germline loops: CDR1 SGHRS, CDR2 YFSETQ. CDR3 size: 17 residues. Trimming removed 1 base at V and 1 base at J, with 16 bases between. This receptor was taken from an older man with active or convalescent COVID-19. The source material was peripheral blood. The rearrangement joins TRBV5-1 to TRBJ2-3, with D perhaps TRBD2 (6 bases). Here the CDR3 DNA reads TGCGCCAGCAGCTTGCCGTCGGTCCGGGAGCGCACAGATACGCAGTATTTT. Encoded protein: CASSLPSVRERTDTQYF.